This T cell receptor beta chain originates from a study of beta chain features in type 1 diabetes. Study-wide points: Among patients, naive, central memory and Treg TCRB repertoires appeared more similar than among healthy donors.

Many counts were recorded for this clone. Its antigen is unidentified. Averaging about 116 mL, one heparinised blood draw was given by each donor. Cells sorted by CD45RO/CCR7/CD25/CD127/CD95/CD27 comprised CD4+ naive, central memory, regulatory and stem cell-like memory cells. The isolated RNA, all of it, was reverse transcribed, so expressed TCRB transcripts were what got sequenced. The assay was immunoSEQ multiplex PCR, and TCRdb's table has in-frame clones only and misses some. There are a few hundred thousand clones in the sample; 9.6% occur only once, and just under 0.035% lies in the top ten. V lost 4 bases and J lost 2; bases outside the gene matches: 10. The CDR3 consists of 17 residues. Germline V gives CDR1 SGHTA, CDR2 FQGNSA.

The chain is built from TRBV7-2 and TRBJ2-5, with 10 bases aligning to TRBD1. The sequenced sample was naive CD4+ T cells from blood. This TCR came from a woman in her late teens or twenties in good health. The CDR3 DNA reads TGTGCCAGCAGCTCTCCTCCGGGACAGGGGCTGCAAGAGACCCAGTACTTC. Translating it yields CASSSPPGQGLQETQYF.